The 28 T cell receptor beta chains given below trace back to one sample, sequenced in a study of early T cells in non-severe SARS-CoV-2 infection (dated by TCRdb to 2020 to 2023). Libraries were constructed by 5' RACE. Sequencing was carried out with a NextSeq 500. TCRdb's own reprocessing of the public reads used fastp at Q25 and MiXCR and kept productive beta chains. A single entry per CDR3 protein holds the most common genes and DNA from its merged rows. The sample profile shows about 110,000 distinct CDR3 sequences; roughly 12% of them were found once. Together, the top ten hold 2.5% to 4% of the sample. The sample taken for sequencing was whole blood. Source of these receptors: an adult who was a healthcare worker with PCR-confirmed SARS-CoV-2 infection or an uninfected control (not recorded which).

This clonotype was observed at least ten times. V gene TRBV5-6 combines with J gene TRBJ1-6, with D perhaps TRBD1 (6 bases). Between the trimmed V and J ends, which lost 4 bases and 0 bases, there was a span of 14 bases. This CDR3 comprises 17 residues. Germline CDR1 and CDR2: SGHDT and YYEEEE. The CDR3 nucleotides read TGTGCCAGCAGCCCGACAGGCTCGAGCTCCTATAATTCACCCCTCCACTTT. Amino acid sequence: CASSPTGSSSYNSPLHF.

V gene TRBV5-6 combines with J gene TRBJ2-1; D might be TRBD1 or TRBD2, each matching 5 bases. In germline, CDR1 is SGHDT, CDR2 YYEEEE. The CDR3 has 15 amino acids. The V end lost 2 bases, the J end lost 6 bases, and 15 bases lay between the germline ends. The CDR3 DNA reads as TGTGCCAGCAGCTTCTCCTTTTGGGGGTCCAATGAGCAGTTCTTC. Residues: CASSFSFWGSNEQFF.

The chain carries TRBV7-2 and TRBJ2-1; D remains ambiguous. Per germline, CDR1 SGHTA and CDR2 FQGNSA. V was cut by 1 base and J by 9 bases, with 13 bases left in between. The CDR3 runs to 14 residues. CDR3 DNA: TGTGCCAGCAGCTTAGATCTAGTCACCTTTGAGCAGTTCTTC. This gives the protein CASSLDLVTFEQFF. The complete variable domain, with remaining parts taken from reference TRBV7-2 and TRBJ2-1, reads GAGVSQSPSNKVTEKGKDVELRCDPISGHTALYWYRQSLGQGLEFLIYFQGNSAPDKSGLPSDRFSAERTGGSVSTLTIQRTQQEDSAVYLCASSLDLVTFEQFFGPGTRLTVL.

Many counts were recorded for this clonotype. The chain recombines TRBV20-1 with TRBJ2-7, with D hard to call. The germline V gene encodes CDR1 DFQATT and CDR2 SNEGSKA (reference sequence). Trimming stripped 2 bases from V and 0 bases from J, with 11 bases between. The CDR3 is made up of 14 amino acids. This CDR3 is CSARKRDFSYEQYF. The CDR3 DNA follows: TGCAGTGCTAGAAAGCGCGACTTCTCCTACGAGCAGTACTTC.

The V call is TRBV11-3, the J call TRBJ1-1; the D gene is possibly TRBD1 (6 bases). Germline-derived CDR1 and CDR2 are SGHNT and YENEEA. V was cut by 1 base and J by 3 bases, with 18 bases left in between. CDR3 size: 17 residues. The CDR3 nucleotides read TGTGCCAGCAGCTTAGCGTGGCAGGGGATAGGTGACACTGAAGCTTTCTTT. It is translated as CASSLAWQGIGDTEAFF. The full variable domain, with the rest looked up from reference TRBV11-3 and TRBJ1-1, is EAGVVQSPRYKIIEKKQPVAFWCNPISGHNTLYWYLQNLGQGPELLIRYENEEAVDDSQLPKDRFSAERLKGVDSTLKIQPAELGDSAVYLCASSLAWQGIGDTEAFFGQGTRLTVV.

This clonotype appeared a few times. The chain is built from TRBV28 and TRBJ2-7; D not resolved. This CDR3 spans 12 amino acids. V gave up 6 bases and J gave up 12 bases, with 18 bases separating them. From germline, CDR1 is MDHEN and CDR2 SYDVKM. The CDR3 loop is CASSSVAARGYF. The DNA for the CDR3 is TGTGCCAGCAGCTCCGTCGCGGCCCGAGGGTACTTC.

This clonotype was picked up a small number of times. CDR3 bases: TGCAGTGCTAGCCGAGGGGGCGATGAGCAGTTCTTC. It yields the protein CSASRGGDEQFF. The gene calls are TRBV20-1 and TRBJ2-1; 7 nucleotides line up with TRBD1. This CDR3 has 12 residues. The germline V gene has CDR1 DFQATT and CDR2 SNEGSKA (reference sequence). V dropped 3 bases and J dropped 8; count of bases not matched to a gene: 4.

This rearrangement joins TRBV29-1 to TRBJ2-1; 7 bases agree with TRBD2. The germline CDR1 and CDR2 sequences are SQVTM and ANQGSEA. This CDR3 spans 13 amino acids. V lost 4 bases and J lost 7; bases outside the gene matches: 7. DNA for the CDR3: TGCAGCGTTGGGGACTACCTCTTGAATGAGCAGTTCTTC. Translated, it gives CSVGDYLLNEQFF.

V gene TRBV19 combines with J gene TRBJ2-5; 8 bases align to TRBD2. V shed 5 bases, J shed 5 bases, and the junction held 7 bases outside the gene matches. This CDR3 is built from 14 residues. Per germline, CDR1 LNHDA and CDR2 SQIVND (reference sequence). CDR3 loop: CASSATGGRETQYF. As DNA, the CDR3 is TGTGCCAGTAGTGCCACGGGGGGGCGCGAGACCCAGTACTTC. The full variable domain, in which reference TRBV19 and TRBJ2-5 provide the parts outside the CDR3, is DGGITQSPKYLFRKEGQNVTLSCEQNLNHDAMYWYRQDPGQGLRLIYYSQIVNDFQKGDIAEGYSVSREKKESFPLTVTSAQKNPTAFYLCASSATGGRETQYFGPGTRLLVL.

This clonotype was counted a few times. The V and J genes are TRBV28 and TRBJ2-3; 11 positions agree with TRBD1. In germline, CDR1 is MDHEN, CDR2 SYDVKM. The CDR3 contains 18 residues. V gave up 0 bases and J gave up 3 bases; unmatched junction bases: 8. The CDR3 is CASSLWFGTGGATDTQYF. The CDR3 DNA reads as TGTGCCAGCAGTTTATGGTTCGGGACAGGGGGTGCGACAGATACGCAGTATTTT.

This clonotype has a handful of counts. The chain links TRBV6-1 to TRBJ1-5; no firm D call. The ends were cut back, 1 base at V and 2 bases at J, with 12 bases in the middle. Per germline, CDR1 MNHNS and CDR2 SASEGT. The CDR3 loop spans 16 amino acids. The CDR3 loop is CASSEVPPRGNQPQHF. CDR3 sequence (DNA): TGTGCCAGCAGTGAAGTCCCGCCCCGGGGCAATCAGCCCCAGCATTTT.

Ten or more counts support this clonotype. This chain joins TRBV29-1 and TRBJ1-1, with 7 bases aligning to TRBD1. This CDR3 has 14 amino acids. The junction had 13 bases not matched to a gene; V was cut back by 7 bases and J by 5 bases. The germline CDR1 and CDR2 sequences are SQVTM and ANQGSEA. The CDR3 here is CSGRNRGRVTEAFF. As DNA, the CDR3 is TGCAGCGGACGGAACAGGGGTAGGGTTACTGAAGCTTTCTTT. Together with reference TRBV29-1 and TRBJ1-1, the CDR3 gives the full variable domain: SAVISQKPSRDICQRGTSLTIQCQVDSQVTMMFWYRQQPGQSLTLIATANQGSEATYESGFVIDKFPISRPNLTFSTLTVSNMSPEDSSIYLCSGRNRGRVTEAFFGQGTRLTVV.

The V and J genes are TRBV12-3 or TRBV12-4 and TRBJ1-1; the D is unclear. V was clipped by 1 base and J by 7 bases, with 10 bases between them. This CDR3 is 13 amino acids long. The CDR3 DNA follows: TGTGCCAGCAGTTTAGTATGGAATAGTGAAGCTTTCTTT. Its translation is CASSLVWNSEAFF.

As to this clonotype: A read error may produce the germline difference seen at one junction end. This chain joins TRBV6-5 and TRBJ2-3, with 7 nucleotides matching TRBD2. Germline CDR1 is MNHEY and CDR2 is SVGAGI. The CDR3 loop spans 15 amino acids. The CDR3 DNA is TGTGTCAGCAGTTCCGGACTAGGCAGAGCAGATACGCAGTATTTT. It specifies CVSSSGLGRADTQYF.

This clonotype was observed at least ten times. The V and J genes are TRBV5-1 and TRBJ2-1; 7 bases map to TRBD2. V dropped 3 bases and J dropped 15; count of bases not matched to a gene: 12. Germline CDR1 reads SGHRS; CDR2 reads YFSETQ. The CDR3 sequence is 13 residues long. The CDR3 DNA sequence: TGCGCCAGCAGCTACGGACTAGGTGGGGTCGGGTTCTTC. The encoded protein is CASSYGLGGVGFF.

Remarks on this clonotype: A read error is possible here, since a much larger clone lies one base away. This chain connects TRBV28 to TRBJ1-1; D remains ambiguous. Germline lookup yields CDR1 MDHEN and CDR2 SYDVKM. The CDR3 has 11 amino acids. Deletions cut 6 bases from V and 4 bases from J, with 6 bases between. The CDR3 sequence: CASSRSTEAFF. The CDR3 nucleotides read TGTGCCAGCAGCCGGAGCACTGAAGCTTTCTTT.

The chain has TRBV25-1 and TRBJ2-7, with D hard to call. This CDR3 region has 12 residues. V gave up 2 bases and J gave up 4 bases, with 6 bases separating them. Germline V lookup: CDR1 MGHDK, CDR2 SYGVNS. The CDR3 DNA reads TGTGCCAGCAGTGAAGCCGAATACGAGCAGTACTTC. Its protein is CASSEAEYEQYF.

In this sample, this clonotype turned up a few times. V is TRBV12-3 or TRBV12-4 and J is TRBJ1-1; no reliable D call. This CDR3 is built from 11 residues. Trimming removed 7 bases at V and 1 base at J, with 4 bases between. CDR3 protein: CASTWNTEAFF. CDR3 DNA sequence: TGTGCCAGCACTTGGAACACTGAAGCTTTCTTT.

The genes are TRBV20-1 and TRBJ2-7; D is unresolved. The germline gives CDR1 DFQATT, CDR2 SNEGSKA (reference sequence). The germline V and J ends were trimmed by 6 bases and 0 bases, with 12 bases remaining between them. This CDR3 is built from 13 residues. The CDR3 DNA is TGCAGTGCCGGGTATCAGAGCTCCTACGAGCAGTACTTC. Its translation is CSAGYQSSYEQYF.

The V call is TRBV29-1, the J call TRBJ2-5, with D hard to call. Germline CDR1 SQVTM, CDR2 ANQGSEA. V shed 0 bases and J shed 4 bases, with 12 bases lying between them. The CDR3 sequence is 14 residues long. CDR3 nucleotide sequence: TGCAGCGTTGAAGAGGGTGGTAACGGAGAGACCCAGTACTTC. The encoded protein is CSVEEGGNGETQYF.

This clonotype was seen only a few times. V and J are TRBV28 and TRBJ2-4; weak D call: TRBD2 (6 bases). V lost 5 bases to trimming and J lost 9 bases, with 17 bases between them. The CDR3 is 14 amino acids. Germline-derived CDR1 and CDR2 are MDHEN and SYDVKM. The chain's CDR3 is CASSPQGGFLIQYF. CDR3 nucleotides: TGTGCCAGCAGTCCCCAGGGAGGCTTTCTCATTCAGTACTTC.

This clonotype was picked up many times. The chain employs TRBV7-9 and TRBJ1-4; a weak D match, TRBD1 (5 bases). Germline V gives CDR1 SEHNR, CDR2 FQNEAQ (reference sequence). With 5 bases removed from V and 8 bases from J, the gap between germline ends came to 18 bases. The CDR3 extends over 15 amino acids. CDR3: CASSPGFRDGEKLFF. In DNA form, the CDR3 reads TGTGCCAGCAGCCCGGGGTTCAGGGATGGAGAAAAACTGTTTTTT. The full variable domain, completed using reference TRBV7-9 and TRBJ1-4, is DTGVSQNPRHKITKRGQNVTFRCDPISEHNRLYWYRQTLGQGPEFLTYFQNEAQLEKSRLLSDRFSAERPKGSFSTLEIQRTEQGDSAMYLCASSPGFRDGEKLFFGSGTQLSVL.

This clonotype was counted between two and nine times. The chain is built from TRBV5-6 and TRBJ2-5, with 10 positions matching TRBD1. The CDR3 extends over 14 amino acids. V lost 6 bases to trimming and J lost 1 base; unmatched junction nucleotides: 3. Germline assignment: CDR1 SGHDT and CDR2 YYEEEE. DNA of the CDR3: TGTGCCAGCAACCGGGACAGGGGCCAAGAGACCCAGTACTTC. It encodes CASNRDRGQETQYF.

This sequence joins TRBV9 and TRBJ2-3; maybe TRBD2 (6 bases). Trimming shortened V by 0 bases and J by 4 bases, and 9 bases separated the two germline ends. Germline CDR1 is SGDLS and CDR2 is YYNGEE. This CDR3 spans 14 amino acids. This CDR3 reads CASSVGTGADTQYF. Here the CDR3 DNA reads TGTGCCAGCAGCGTAGGAACGGGGGCAGATACGCAGTATTTT. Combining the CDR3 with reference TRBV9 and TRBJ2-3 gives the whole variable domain DSGVTQTPKHLITATGQRVTLRCSPRSGDLSVYWYQQSLDQGLQFLIQYYNGEERAKGNILERFSAQQFPDLHSELNLSSLELGDSALYFCASSVGTGADTQYFGPGTRLTVL.

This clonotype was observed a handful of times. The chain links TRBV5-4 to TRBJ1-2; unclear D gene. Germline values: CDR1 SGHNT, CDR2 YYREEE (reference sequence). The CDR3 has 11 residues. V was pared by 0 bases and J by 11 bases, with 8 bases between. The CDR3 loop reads CASSLGTSYTF. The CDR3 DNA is TGTGCCAGCAGCTTGGGGACCAGTTACACCTTC.

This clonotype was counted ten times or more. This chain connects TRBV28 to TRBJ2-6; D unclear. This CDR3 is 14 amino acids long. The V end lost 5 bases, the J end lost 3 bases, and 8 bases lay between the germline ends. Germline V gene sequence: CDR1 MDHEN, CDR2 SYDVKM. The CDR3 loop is CASSSPHGANVLTF. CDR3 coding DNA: TGTGCCAGCAGTAGCCCCCATGGGGCCAACGTCCTGACTTTC.

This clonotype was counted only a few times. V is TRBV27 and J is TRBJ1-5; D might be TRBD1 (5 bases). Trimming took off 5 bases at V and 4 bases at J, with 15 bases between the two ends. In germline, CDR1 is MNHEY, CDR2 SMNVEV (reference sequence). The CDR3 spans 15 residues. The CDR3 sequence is CASSDLGDGNQPQHF. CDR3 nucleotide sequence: TGTGCCAGCAGTGACTTAGGGGATGGGAATCAGCCCCAGCATTTT.

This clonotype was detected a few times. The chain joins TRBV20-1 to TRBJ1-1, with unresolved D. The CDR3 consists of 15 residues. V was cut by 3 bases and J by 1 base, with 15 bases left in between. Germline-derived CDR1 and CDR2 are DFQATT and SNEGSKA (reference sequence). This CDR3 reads CSASAGRRQNTEAFF. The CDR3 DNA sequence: TGCAGTGCTAGCGCCGGGAGGCGGCAGAACACTGAAGCTTTCTTT.